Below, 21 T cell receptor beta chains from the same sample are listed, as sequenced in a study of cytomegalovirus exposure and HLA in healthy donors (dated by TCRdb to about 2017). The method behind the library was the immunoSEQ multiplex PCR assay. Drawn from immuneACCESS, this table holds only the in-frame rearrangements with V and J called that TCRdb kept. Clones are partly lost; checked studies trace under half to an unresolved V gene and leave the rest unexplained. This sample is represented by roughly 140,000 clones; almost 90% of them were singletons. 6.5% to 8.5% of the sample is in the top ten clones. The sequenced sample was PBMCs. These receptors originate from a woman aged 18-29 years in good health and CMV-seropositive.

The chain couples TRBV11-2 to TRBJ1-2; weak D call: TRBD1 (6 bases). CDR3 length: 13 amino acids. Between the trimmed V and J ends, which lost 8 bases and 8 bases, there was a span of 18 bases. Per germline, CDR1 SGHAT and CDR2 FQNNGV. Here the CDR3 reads CASGLQGRRGYTF. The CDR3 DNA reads TGTGCCAGCGGATTACAGGGCCGGCGGGGCTACACCTTC.

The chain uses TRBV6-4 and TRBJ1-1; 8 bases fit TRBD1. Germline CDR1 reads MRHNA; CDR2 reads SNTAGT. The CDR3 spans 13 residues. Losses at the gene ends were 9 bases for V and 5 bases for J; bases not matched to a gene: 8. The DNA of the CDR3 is TGTGCCAGAGCGGCCGGACAGGGTACTGAAGCTTTCTTT. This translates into CARAAGQGTEAFF.

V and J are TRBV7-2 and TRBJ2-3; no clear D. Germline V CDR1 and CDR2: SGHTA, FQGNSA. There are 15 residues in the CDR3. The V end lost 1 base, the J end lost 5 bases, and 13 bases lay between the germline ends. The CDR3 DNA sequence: TGTGCCAGCAGCTTAGAAACTCGGCGGAGAGATACGCAGTATTTT. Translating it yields CASSLETRRRDTQYF.

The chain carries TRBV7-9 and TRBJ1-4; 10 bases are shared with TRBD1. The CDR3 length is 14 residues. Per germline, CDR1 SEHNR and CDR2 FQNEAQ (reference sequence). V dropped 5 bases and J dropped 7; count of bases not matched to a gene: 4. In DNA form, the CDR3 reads TGTGCCAGCAGCCAAGGACAGGGGGTTGAAAAACTGTTTTTT. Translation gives CASSQGQGVEKLFF.

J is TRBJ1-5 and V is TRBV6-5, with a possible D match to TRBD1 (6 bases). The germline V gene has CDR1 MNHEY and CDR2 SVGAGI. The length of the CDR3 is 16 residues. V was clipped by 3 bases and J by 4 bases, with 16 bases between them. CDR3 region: CASSYSRAGANQPQHF. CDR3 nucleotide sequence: TGTGCCAGCAGTTATAGCCGCGCAGGGGCGAATCAGCCCCAGCATTTT.

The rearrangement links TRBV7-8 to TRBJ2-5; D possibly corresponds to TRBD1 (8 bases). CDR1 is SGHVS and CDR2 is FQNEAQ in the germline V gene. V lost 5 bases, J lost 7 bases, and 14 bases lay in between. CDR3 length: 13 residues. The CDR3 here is CASSPDREGTQYF. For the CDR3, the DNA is TGTGCCAGCAGCCCGGACAGGGAGGGGACCCAGTACTTC.

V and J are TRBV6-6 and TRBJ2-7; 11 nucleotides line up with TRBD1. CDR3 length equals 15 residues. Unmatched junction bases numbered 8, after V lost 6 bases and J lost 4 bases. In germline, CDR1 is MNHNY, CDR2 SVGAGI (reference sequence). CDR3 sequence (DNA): TGTGCCAGCAGCCCCGGGGACAGGGGGGTATACGAGCAGTACTTC. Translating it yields CASSPGDRGVYEQYF.

CDR3: CASSQTIRGEQYF. The CDR3 DNA sequence: TGTGCCAGCTCACAAACTATCCGGGGAGAGCAGTACTTC. The chain combines TRBV18 with TRBJ2-7; the D gene is possibly TRBD2 (5 bases). The CDR3 length is 13 residues. Per the germline V gene, CDR1 is KGHSH and CDR2 is LQKENI. V was trimmed by 4 bases and J by 7 bases, leaving 14 bases between them.

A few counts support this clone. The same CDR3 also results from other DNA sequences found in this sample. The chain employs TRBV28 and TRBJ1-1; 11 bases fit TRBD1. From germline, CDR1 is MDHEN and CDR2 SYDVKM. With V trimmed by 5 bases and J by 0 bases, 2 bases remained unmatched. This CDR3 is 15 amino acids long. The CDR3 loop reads CASSRTGGMNTEAFF. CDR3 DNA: TGTGCCAGCAGTAGGACAGGGGGCATGAACACTGAAGCTTTCTTT. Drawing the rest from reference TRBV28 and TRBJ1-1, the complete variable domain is DVKVTQSSRYLVKRTGEKVFLECVQDMDHENMFWYRQDPGLGLRLIYFSYDVKMKEKGDIPEGYSVSREKKERFSLILESASTNQTSMYLCASSRTGGMNTEAFFGQGTRLTVV.

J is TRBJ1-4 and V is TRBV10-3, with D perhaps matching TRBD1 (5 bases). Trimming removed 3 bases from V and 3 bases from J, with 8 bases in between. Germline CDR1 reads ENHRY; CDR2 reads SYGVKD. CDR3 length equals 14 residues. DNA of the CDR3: TGTGCCATCAGTGACGGGACTCCTAATGAAAAACTGTTTTTT. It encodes CAISDGTPNEKLFF.

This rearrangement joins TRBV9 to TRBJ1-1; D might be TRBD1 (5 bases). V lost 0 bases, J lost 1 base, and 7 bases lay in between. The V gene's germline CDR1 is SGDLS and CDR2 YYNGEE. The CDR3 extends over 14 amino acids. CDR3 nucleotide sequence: TGTGCCAGCAGCGTAGGGACAAAGAACACTGAAGCTTTCTTT. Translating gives CASSVGTKNTEAFF.

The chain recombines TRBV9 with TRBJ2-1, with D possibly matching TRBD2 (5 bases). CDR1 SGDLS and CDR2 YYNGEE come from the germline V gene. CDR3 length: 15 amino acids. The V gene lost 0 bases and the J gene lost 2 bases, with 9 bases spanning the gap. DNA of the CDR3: TGTGCCAGCAGCGTAGTTGAGGGAACCTACAATGAGCAGTTCTTC. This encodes CASSVVEGTYNEQFF.

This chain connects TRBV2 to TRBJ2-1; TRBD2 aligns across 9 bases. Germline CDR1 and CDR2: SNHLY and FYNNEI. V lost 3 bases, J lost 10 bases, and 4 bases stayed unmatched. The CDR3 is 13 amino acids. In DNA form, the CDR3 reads TGTGCCAGCAGTGAGGCGGGAGGGGTGGAGCAGTTCTTC. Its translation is CASSEAGGVEQFF.

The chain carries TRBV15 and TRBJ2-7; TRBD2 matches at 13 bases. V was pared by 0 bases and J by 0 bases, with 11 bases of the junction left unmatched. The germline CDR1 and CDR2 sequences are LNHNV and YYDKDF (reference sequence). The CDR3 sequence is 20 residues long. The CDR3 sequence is CATSRDPGLAGAGGSYEQYF. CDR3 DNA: TGTGCCACCAGCAGAGATCCCGGACTAGCGGGAGCGGGGGGCTCCTACGAGCAGTACTTC.

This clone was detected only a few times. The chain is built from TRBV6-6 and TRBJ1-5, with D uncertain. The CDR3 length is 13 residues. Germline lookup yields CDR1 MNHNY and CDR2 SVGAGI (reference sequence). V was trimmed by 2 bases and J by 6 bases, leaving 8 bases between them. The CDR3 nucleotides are TGTGCCAGCAGTTACGGAGGGAGTCAGCCCCAGCATTTT. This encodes CASSYGGSQPQHF.

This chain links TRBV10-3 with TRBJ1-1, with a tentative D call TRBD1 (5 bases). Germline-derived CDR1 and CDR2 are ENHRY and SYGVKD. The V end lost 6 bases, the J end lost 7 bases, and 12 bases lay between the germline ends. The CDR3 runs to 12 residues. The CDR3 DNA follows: TGTGCCATCAGGGGGACTTTGGGTGAAGCTTTCTTT. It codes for CAIRGTLGEAFF.

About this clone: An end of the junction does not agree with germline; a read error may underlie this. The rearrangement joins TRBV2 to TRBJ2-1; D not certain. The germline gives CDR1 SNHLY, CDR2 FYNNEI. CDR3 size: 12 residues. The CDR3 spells CASCEQDNEQFF. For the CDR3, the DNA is TGTGCCAGCTGTGAGCAGGACAATGAGCAGTTCTTC.

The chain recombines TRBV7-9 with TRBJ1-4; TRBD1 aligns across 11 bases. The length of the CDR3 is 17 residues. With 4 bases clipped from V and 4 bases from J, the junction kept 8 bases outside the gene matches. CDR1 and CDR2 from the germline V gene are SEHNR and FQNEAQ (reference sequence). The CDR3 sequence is CASSYARDRGGNEKLFF. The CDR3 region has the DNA TGTGCCAGCAGCTACGCCCGGGACAGGGGGGGTAATGAAAAACTGTTTTTT.

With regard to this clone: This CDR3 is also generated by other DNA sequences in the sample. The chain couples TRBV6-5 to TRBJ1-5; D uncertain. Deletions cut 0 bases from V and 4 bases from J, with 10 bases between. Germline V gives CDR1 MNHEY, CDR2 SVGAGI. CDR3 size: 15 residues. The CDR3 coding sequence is TGTGCCAGCAGTTACTCTGCCGGGAATAATCAGCCCCAGCATTTT. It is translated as CASSYSAGNNQPQHF.

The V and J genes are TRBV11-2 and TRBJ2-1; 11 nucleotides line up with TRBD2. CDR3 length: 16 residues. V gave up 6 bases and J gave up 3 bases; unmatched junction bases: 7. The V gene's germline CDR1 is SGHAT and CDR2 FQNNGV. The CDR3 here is CASSSRLAGIYNEQFF. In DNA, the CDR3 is TGTGCCAGCAGTTCCAGACTAGCGGGGATCTACAATGAGCAGTTCTTC.

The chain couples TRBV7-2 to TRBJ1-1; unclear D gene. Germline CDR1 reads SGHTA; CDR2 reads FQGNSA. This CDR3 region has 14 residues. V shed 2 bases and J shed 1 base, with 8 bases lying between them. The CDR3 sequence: CASSLYGSNTEAFF. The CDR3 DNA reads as TGTGCCAGCAGCTTATACGGGTCGAACACTGAAGCTTTCTTT.